Below are 21 T cell receptor beta chains sequenced from a single sample in a study of breast tumors, draining lymph nodes, adjacent tissues. Axillary draining lymph nodes of breast cancer patients supplied the node samples. Each CDR3 protein gets one entry after TCRdb re-called the multiplex PCR reads with MiXCR. The repertoire holds 270,000 or so distinct CDR3 sequences, with around 31% as singletons. Sequencing was carried out using axillary lymph node tissue. The origin of the receptors is a female donor with breast cancer. Some clones in this sample may be carry-over from other donors' samples.

Worth noting for this clonotype: A junction end diverges from the germline sequence, so it may reflect a read error. The chain uses TRBV7-8 and TRBJ2-4; tentatively, D is TRBD2 (5 bases). The germline CDR1 and CDR2 sequences are SGHVS and FQNEAQ. The CDR3 sequence is 14 residues long. The CDR3 reads CASSLKETKNTQYF. DNA for the CDR3: TGTGCCAGCAGCTTAAAGGAGACTAAAAACACTCAGTACTTC.

This clonotype has ten or more counts. The rearrangement uses TRBV19 and TRBJ1-5; D is unclear. The germline CDR1 and CDR2 sequences are LNHDA and SQIVND (reference sequence). V was pared by 7 bases and J by 7 bases, with 14 bases between. This CDR3 has 13 amino acids. The CDR3 loop is CASNLDWSQPQHF. The CDR3 nucleotides are TGTGCCAGTAATCTCGACTGGAGCCAGCCCCAGCATTTT.

CDR3 residues: CSATEGQEPESPLHF. CDR3 DNA sequence: TGCAGTGCTACGGAGGGACAGGAGCCGGAATCACCCCTCCACTTT. V gene TRBV20-1 combines with J gene TRBJ1-6; 8 positions agree with TRBD1. Germline V CDR1 and CDR2: DFQATT, SNEGSKA (reference sequence). The CDR3 loop spans 15 amino acids. The V gene end was trimmed by 4 bases and the J gene end by 10 bases; junction bases not matched to a gene: 12.

Regarding this clonotype: A junction boundary mismatches the germline segment, possibly from a read error. This chain joins TRBV2 and TRBJ2-1, with 7 positions matching TRBD2. The CDR3 consists of 16 residues. Germline V CDR1 and CDR2: SNHLY, FYNNEI. CDR3 loop: CASSPSSGNSYNEQLF. DNA of the CDR3: TGTGCCAGCAGTCCCTCGAGCGGGAATTCCTACAATGAGCAGCTCTTC.

This clonotype appeared many times. The chain has TRBV4-2 and TRBJ2-3; 10 bases map to TRBD2. CDR1 is LGHNA, CDR2 YNFKEQ, per germline. This CDR3 contains 17 residues. Trimming took 4 bases from V and 0 from J; bases not matched to a gene: 7. The CDR3 DNA is TGTGCCAGCAGCCCCGGGACTAGCGCTACAAGCACAGATACGCAGTATTTT. Translating gives CASSPGTSATSTDTQYF.

This clonotype came up a few times. The J gene is TRBJ1-5, the V gene TRBV6-5, with D possibly TRBD1 on 5 matching bases. CDR3 length: 15 amino acids. CDR1 is MNHEY and CDR2 is SVGAGI in the germline V gene. Trimming pared 6 bases from V and 4 bases from J, leaving 16 bases between. The CDR3 sequence is CASRLDRGSNQPQHF. The DNA of the CDR3 is TGTGCCAGCAGGCTCGACAGAGGGTCAAATCAGCCCCAGCATTTT.

CDR3 in DNA: TGTGCCAGCACTCTAAGGGGCGGGACCCAGTACTTC. Amino acid sequence: CASTLRGGTQYF. The chain recombines TRBV6-2 or TRBV6-3 with TRBJ2-5, with D maybe TRBD1 (5 bases). The length of the CDR3 is 12 residues. Trimming took 7 bases from V and 7 from J, leaving 13 bases between them. The V gene's germline CDR1 is MNHEY and CDR2 SVGEGT.

This clonotype was observed a handful of times. This may arise from a read error, as a much more abundant clone is one base away. The chain is built from TRBV7-2 and TRBJ2-7, with TRBD2 matching 10 bases. The CDR3 spans 15 residues. Germline-derived CDR1 and CDR2 are SGHTA and FQGNSA. CDR3 protein: CASSLALSGRDEQHF. The CDR3 DNA follows: TGTGCCAGCAGCTTAGCCCTGAGCGGGAGGGACGAGCAGCACTTC. The entire variable domain, with the rest obtained from reference TRBV7-2 and TRBJ2-7, is as follows: GAGVSQSPSNKVTEKGKDVELRCDPISGHTALYWYRQSLGQGLEFLIYFQGNSAPDKSGLPSDRFSAERTGGSVSTLTIQRTQQEDSAVYLCASSLALSGRDEQHFGPGTRLTVT.

This clonotype was recorded at least ten times. The chain is built from TRBV7-9 and TRBJ1-2; D remains ambiguous. The V gene's germline CDR1 is SEHNR and CDR2 FQNEAQ (reference sequence). This CDR3 region has 12 residues. With 2 bases removed from V and 5 bases from J, the gap between germline ends came to 6 bases. CDR3 DNA: TGTGCCAGCAGCTTATACGCGTATGGCTACACCTTC. Translating it yields CASSLYAYGYTF.

The genes are TRBV12-5 and TRBJ1-1, with 7 bases matching TRBD1. Germline CDR1 reads LGHNT; CDR2 reads FRNRAP. This CDR3 comprises 14 residues. With 3 bases clipped from V and 6 bases from J, the junction kept 7 bases outside the gene matches. CDR3 loop: CASGLGQERSEAFF. CDR3 bases: TGTGCTAGTGGTTTAGGACAGGAGAGGTCTGAAGCTTTCTTT.

The table lists this clonotype with a few counts. This chain links TRBV12-3 or TRBV12-4 with TRBJ1-2, with 9 bases that match TRBD1. V was clipped by 0 bases and J by 3 bases; unmatched bases: 8. The CDR3 contains 17 residues. The CDR3 coding sequence is TGTGCCAGCAGTTTAGCGGGGGGGACAGGGTTTTACTATGGCTACACCTTC. It yields the protein CASSLAGGTGFYYGYTF.

In this sample, this clonotype turned up many times. The CDR3 region has the DNA TGTGCCAGTAGTATCCAGGGGGCTCTTAATGGCTACACCTTC. Translated, it gives CASSIQGALNGYTF. This chain joins TRBV19 and TRBJ1-2, with TRBD1 matching over 8 bases. Germline lookup yields CDR1 LNHDA and CDR2 SQIVND (reference sequence). The CDR3 sequence is 14 residues long. V trimming: 3 bases; J trimming: 6 bases; junction bases outside the gene matches: 6.

This clonotype was counted at least ten times. Here the CDR3 DNA reads TGCAGTGCTAGAGACCACACACAGGCACCCCTCCACTTT. This sequence encodes CSARDHTQAPLHF. The gene calls are TRBV20-1 and TRBJ1-6; D perhaps matches TRBD1 (5 bases). Trimming took 0 bases from V and 11 from J, leaving 11 bases between them. Germline CDR1 and CDR2: DFQATT and SNEGSKA (reference sequence). CDR3 length equals 13 residues.

V usage is TRBV12-5 and J usage is TRBJ2-5, with D tentatively TRBD1 (7 bases). The CDR3 extends over 15 amino acids. Trimming cost V 3 bases and J 1 base, with 12 bases left between them. Germline V gene data show CDR1 as LGHNT and CDR2 as FRNRAP. The CDR3 DNA reads as TGTGCTAGTGGTTTCAACAGGGGACTCCAAGAGACCCAGTACTTC. Translating gives CASGFNRGLQETQYF. Based on the CDR3 plus reference TRBV12-5 and TRBJ2-5, the full variable domain is DARVTQTPRHKVTEMGQEVTMRCQPILGHNTVFWYRQTMMQGLELLAYFRNRAPLDDSGMPKDRFSAEMPDATLATLKIQPSEPRDSAVYFCASGFNRGLQETQYFGPGTRLLVL.

About this clonotype: A clone one base away is much larger, so this may be a read error. The rearrangement links TRBV9 to TRBJ2-1; 11 bases fit TRBD2. The CDR3 covers 16 residues. Germline assignment: CDR1 SGDLS and CDR2 YYNGEE. In DNA form, the CDR3 reads TGTGCCAGCAGTACTAGCGGGAGCAAATCCTACAATGAGCAGCTCTTC. Translation gives CASSTSGSKSYNEQLF.

The chain joins TRBV20-1 to TRBJ2-7; 7 nucleotides match TRBD2. V lost 4 bases, J lost 1 base, and 10 bases stayed unmatched. The CDR3 runs to 15 residues. Per germline, CDR1 DFQATT and CDR2 SNEGSKA (reference sequence). In nucleotides, the CDR3 is TGCAGTGCTACCAGTTTTCGCGGGAGTTCCTACGAGCAGTACTTC. Translation gives CSATSFRGSSYEQYF.

With respect to this clonotype: The junction departs from germline at one end; a sequencing error may be responsible. The chain has TRBV20-1 and TRBJ2-1, with 11 bases identical to TRBD2. The CDR3 runs to 15 residues. Per germline, CDR1 DFQATT and CDR2 SNEGSKA (reference sequence). The CDR3 is CGARAGTSGPNEQFF. The CDR3 coding sequence is TGCGGTGCTAGAGCAGGGACTAGCGGTCCCAATGAGCAGTTCTTC.

The V gene is TRBV6-2 or TRBV6-3, the J gene TRBJ2-5, with 10 bases aligning to TRBD2. Germline CDR1 reads MNHEY; CDR2 reads SVGEGT. The CDR3 consists of 20 residues. Trimming took 0 bases from V and 4 from J; bases not matched to a gene: 17. CDR3 sequence (DNA): TGTGCCAGCAGTTACTCTCTCCGGGCTAGCGGGAGTAGTGAGGGAGAGACCCAGTACTTC. The encoded protein is CASSYSLRASGSSEGETQYF.

This clonotype has a count of ten or more. This chain connects TRBV6-2 or TRBV6-3 to TRBJ2-7; D might be TRBD1 (5 bases). The CDR3 is made up of 14 amino acids. Between the trimmed V and J ends, which lost 7 bases and 5 bases, there was a span of 18 bases. CDR1 is MNHEY, CDR2 SVGEGT, per germline. The CDR3 coding sequence is TGTGCCAGCACTCCTCAGGGCAGTGGGAACGAGCAGTACTTC. It translates to CASTPQGSGNEQYF.

On this clonotype itself: Because it lacks the conserved phenylalanine or tryptophan at the end, this CDR3 is likely a read error. The V call is TRBV7-9, the J call TRBJ1-6; weak D call: TRBD1 (6 bases). Germline V lookup: CDR1 SEHNR, CDR2 FQNEAQ (reference sequence). This CDR3 is 14 amino acids long. The CDR3 loop is CAGSLGTQDSSLHL. The CDR3 coding sequence is TGTGCCGGCAGCTTGGGGACACAGGATTCGTCCCTCCACCTT.

In its sample, this clonotype was seen many times. At one end the junction does not follow the germline gene, possibly because of a read error. This rearrangement joins TRBV29-1 to TRBJ2-5; D is uncertain. This CDR3 contains 14 residues. The germline CDR1 and CDR2 sequences are SQVTM and ANQGSEA. The DNA for the CDR3 is TGCAGCGTTGTCCCGACGACTCGTGGAGAGGCCCAGTACTTC. It is translated as CSVVPTTRGEAQYF.